Sequencing of this T cell receptor beta chain was carried out in a study of cytomegalovirus exposure and HLA in healthy donors. Overall study findings and caveats: Reported results showed that the classifier diagnosed cytomegalovirus status with high specificity and sensitivity.

V gave up 3 bases and J gave up 2 bases, with 14 bases separating them. The germline V gene has CDR1 MGHRA and CDR2 YSYEKL. The CDR3 length is 16 residues. Notes on this clone: Its specificity is unknown.

The PCR had 60 Vbeta and 13 Jbeta primers. Method: immunoSEQ multiplex PCR; TCRdb's copy keeps in-frame clones and lacks some. The data hold approximately 210,000 clones, with over 60% observed a single time. Sequenced input: PBMCs. The chain carries TRBV4-1 and TRBJ1-5; the D gene is possibly TRBD1 (5 bases). This TCR was sampled from a woman between 25 and 40 years old in good health and CMV-seropositive. The CDR3 is CASSHGRTGGNQPQHF. CDR3 nucleotide sequence: TGCGCCAGCAGCCATGGCAGAACGGGGGGCAATCAGCCCCAGCATTTT.